The 2 T cell receptor beta chains presented below share a single source sample, sequenced in a study of T-cell reconstitution after alpha-beta-depleted transplantation in children. For TCRbeta, the library was prepared with unique molecular identifiers. MiXCR, applied by TCRdb to the PCR reads, yields one record per CDR3 protein. Of hundreds of thousands of distinct CDR3 sequences detected, approximately 22% appear once; the ten largest clones hold roughly 14%. This sample comprised PBMCs, mostly from graft donor cells, obtained 360 days after TCRalphabeta/CD19-depleted stem cell transplant. Receptors were obtained from a boy under two years old who had a stem cell transplant for acute myeloid leukemia, so the T cells may come from the graft donor.

This clonotype has a count of ten or more. V is TRBV29-1 and J is TRBJ2-7; D not resolved. The V gene lost 4 bases and the J gene lost 3 bases, with 7 bases spanning the gap. Germline V gives CDR1 SQVTM, CDR2 ANQGSEA. CDR3 length equals 11 residues. Here the CDR3 DNA reads TGCAGCGTTGGCGAAAACTACGAGCAGTACTTC. The encoded protein is CSVGENYEQYF.

This clonotype was detected a few times. The chain links TRBV6-5 to TRBJ2-3; weak D call: TRBD2 (6 bases). CDR1 is MNHEY and CDR2 is SVGAGI in the germline V gene. This CDR3 spans 15 amino acids. Trimming removed 4 bases at V and 4 bases at J, with 15 bases between. The CDR3 loop is CASSFGTSRSDTQYF. For the CDR3, the DNA is TGTGCCAGCAGTTTCGGAACTAGCAGATCAGATACGCAGTATTTT.